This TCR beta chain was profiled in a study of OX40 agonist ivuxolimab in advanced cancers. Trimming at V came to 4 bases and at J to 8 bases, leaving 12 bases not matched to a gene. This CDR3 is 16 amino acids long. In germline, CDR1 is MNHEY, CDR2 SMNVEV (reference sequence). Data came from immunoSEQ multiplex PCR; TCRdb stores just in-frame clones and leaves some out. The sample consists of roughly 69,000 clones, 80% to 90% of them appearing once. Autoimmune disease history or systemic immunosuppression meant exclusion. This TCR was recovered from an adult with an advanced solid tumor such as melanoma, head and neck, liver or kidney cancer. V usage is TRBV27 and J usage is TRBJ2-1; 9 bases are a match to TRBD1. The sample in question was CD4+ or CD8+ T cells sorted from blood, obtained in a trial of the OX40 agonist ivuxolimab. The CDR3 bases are TGTGCCAGCAGTTCGTACAGGGGGCTAACGGGCGATGAGCAGTTCTTC. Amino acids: CASSSYRGLTGDEQFF.